Listed here is a single T cell receptor beta chain. Its antigen is unidentified. The data were obtained in a study of T cells after yellow fever vaccination. This CDR3 comprises 16 residues. Germline loops: CDR1 KGHDR, CDR2 SFDVKD. Trimming at V came to 4 bases and at J to 2 bases, leaving 8 bases not matched to a gene. Study results and limitations: After the booster, about 95% of CD4 and roughly nine tenths of CD8 primary-response clones were re-detected. The presence of abundant clonotypes contaminating from the bulk population was possible in FACS-sorted repertoires.

By 5'RACE template switching, TCR cDNA was produced, with a universal primer site and UMIs added in the process. Using its own MiXCR run on the 5' RACE reads, TCRdb lists one record per CDR3 protein. Of nearly 300,000 distinct CDR3 sequences listed, roughly 9% are singletons. This TCR was recovered from a man between 18 and 29 years old who received the YFV17D yellow fever vaccine. This specimen was CD4+ T cells sorted from PBMCs, taken 5 days after the yellow fever booster vaccination. This rearrangement joins TRBV24-1 to TRBJ2-3; TRBD2 matches 7 bases. The CDR3 region has the DNA TGTGCCACCAGTGAAGGGCTAGCGGACTTCACAGATACGCAGTATTTT. The encoded protein is CATSEGLADFTDTQYF.